In this sample, the clone carrying this T cell receptor beta chain turned up a few times. The target antigen is unknown. These data come from a study of T cell responses to AZD1222 COVID-19 vaccine. General study results and limits: Reportedly, nearly half of unique spike TCRs recognized epitopes outside B.1.351/B.1.1.7 mutations.

Profiling relied on immunoSEQ multiplex PCR, and the TCRdb table lists in-frame clones only, not all of them. The profile shows about 140,000 clones, approximately 90% of them singletons. This CDR3 region has 17 residues. Germline CDR1 KGHDR, CDR2 SFDVKD. V lost 3 bases, J lost 1 base, and 17 bases lay in between. Sequencing was performed on peripheral blood, taken 28 days after the second AZD1222 dose. This receptor was identified in an adult who received the AZD1222 COVID-19 vaccine. This rearrangement joins TRBV24-1 to TRBJ1-1, with D tentatively TRBD1 (6 bases). CDR3 in DNA: TGTGCCACCAGTGATCCTCCGGACAGCCCTTGGAACACTGAAGCTTTCTTT. Translated, it gives CATSDPPDSPWNTEAFF.